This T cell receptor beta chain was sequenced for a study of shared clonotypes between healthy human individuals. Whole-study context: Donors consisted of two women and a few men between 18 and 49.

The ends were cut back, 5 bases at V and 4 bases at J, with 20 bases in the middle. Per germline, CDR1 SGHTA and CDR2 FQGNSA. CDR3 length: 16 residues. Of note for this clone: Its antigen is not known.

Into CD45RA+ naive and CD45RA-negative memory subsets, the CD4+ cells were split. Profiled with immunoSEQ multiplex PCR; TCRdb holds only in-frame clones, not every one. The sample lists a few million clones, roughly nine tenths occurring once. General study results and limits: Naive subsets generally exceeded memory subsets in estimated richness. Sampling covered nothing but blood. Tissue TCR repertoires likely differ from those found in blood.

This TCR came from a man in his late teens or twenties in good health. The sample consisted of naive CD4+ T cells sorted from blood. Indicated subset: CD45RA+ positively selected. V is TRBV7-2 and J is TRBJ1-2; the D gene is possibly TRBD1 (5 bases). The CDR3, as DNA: TGTGCCAGCAGCCTCGGTCGGGGCATGGGTGTCTATGGCTACACCTTC. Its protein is CASSLGRGMGVYGYTF.